A selection of T cell receptor beta chains follows, all from one sample in a study of blood T cell repertoires in COVID-19. Produced via immunoSEQ multiplex PCR; TCRdb's table is partial and in-frame only. Of tens of thousands of clones in the sample, approximately 80% are singletons; the top ten hold around 49%. Input material: peripheral blood. These receptors all stem from a human donor in a cohort sampled during active COVID-19. Both conserved end residues are part of each CDR3. Fields, in order: V gene, J gene, clone size, CDR3 length, D gene, CDR3 protein, CDR3 DNA. The D gene is left open where the match is weak. A clone size is listed for some rows: how often the clone was seen (once, few, many), or a class if it is expanded.

>TRBV28|TRBJ1-2|.|13|.
CATAGAHNYGYTF
TGTGCCACTGCGGGGGCCCATAACTATGGCTACACCTTC
>TRBV14|TRBJ2-2|.|16|.
CASRLSGLPNTGELFF
TGTGCCAGCCGACTCTCGGGACTCCCCAACACCGGGGAGCTGTTTTTT
>TRBV18|TRBJ2-7|.|15|.
CASSPKAGSMNEQYF
TGTGCCAGCTCACCTAAGGCAGGGTCGATGAACGAGCAGTACTTC
>TRBV15|TRBJ2-5|.|17|TRBD2
CATSRDYAGARSRTQYF
TGTGCCACCAGCAGAGATTACGCGGGAGCCCGTTCGAGGACCCAGTACTTC
>TRBV27|TRBJ2-7|.|15|TRBD2
CASSFRTSGRDEQYF
TGTGCCAGCAGTTTCCGGACTAGCGGGAGGGATGAGCAGTACTTC
>TRBV7-3|TRBJ2-1|.|14|.
CASSLHWSYNEQFF
TGTGCCAGCAGCTTACACTGGAGTTACAATGAGCAGTTCTTC
>TRBV28|TRBJ2-2|few|19|.
CARLYRQIQRTEITGELFF
TGTGCCCGCTTATACAGACAGATACAACGGACCGAGATCACCGGGGAGCTGTTTTTT
>TRBV19|TRBJ2-5|.|13|.
CASSIAGGETQYF
TGTGCCAGTAGTATAGCGGGTGGAGAGACCCAGTACTTC
>TRBV4-2|TRBJ2-3|.|18|TRBD1
CASSQASSGQGAVDTQYF
TGTGCCAGCAGCCAAGCCTCGTCAGGACAGGGGGCTGTAGATACGCAGTATTTT
>TRBV4-2|TRBJ2-2|.|16|TRBD1
CASSQDRTGGTGELFF
TGTGCCAGCAGCCAAGATCGCACAGGGGGGACCGGGGAGCTGTTTTTT
>TRBV11-1|TRBJ2-1|.|16|.
CASSSWGAATYNEQFF
TGTGCCAGCAGCTCTTGGGGAGCGGCTACCTACAATGAGCAGTTCTTC
>TRBV7-6|TRBJ2-7|.|17|.
CASSLGVGRGSSYEQYF
TGTGCCAGCAGCTTAGGAGTTGGCAGGGGAAGCTCCTACGAGCAGTACTTC
>TRBV9|TRBJ2-5|.|15|TRBD2
CASSVGAGNQETQYF
TGTGCCAGCAGCGTAGGAGCGGGGAACCAAGAGACCCAGTACTTC
>TRBV11-1|TRBJ1-1|.|15|TRBD1
CASSPQQGLDTEAFF
TGTGCCAGCAGCCCCCAACAGGGGTTGGACACTGAAGCTTTCTTT
>TRBV5-1|TRBJ1-3|few|15|TRBD1
CASSFDRGPGNTIYF
TGCGCCAGCAGCTTTGACAGGGGGCCGGGAAACACCATATATTTT
>TRBV11-2|TRBJ2-1|few|15|TRBD2
CASSELAGAYNEQFF
TGTGCCAGCAGCGAACTAGCGGGGGCCTACAATGAGCAGTTCTTC
>TRBV9|TRBJ2-7|.|16|TRBD1
CASSGLRQGVVNEQYF
TGTGCCAGCAGCGGACTTAGACAGGGGGTGGTCAACGAGCAGTACTTC
>TRBV5-3|TRBJ2-7|once|14|.
CARSLGQEGYEQYF
TGTGCCAGAAGCTTGGGACAGGAAGGCTACGAGCAGTACTTC
>TRBV11-2|TRBJ2-7|few|14|.
CASSLDSGSYEQYF
TGTGCCAGCAGCTTAGATTCTGGCAGTTACGAGCAGTACTTC
>TRBV4-3|TRBJ1-3|.|15|.
CASSQGRVAGNTIYF
TGCGCCAGCAGCCAAGGCAGGGTGGCTGGAAACACCATATATTTT
>TRBV5-6|TRBJ1-1|.|14|.
CASTQVQGNTEAFF
TGTGCCAGCACCCAAGTGCAGGGTAACACTGAAGCTTTCTTT
>TRBV10-2|TRBJ2-5|once|13|TRBD2
CASRPGLVGTQYF
TGCGCCAGCAGACCAGGACTAGTGGGGACCCAGTACTTC
>TRBV29-1|TRBJ2-7|.|11|TRBD1
CSARQGDEQYF
TGCAGCGCCCGACAGGGCGACGAGCAGTACTTC
>TRBV7-6|TRBJ2-7|.|18|TRBD2
CASSSTPFRGGRTYEQYF
TGTGCCAGCAGCTCCACGCCCTTTCGTGGCGGGAGGACCTACGAGCAGTACTTC
>TRBV5-4|TRBJ2-2|.|15|.
CASSRDFANTGELFF
TGTGCCAGCAGCCGGGACTTTGCGAACACCGGGGAGCTGTTTTTT
>TRBV6-5|TRBJ1-2|medium-sized|15|TRBD1
CASSYRGQGAYGYTF
TGTGCCAGCAGTTACCGGGGACAGGGCGCCTATGGCTACACCTTC
>TRBV7-9|TRBJ1-6|.|14|.
CAGMPGGGGSPLHF
TGTGCCGGAATGCCAGGCGGGGGAGGATCACCCCTCCACTTT
>TRBV19|TRBJ1-5|.|18|.
CASSTTGVGRASNQPQHF
TGTGCCAGTAGTACCACGGGGGTAGGCAGGGCAAGCAATCAGCCCCAGCATTTT
>TRBV7-8|TRBJ2-6|.|18|.
CASSLAGLDFSGANVLTF
TGTGCCAGCAGCTTAGCGGGTCTGGACTTCTCTGGGGCCAACGTCCTGACTTTC
>TRBV19|TRBJ2-5|.|13|.
CASSIKRLETQYF
TGTGCCAGTAGTATAAAACGGTTAGAGACCCAGTACTTC
>TRBV28|TRBJ2-1|.|14|.
CASSLFSSYNEQFF
TGTGCCAGCAGTTTATTTAGCTCCTACAATGAGCAGTTCTTC
>TRBV7-9|TRBJ2-1|.|13|.
CASSPEGSNEQFF
TGTGCCAGCAGCCCCGAAGGGAGTAATGAGCAGTTCTTC
>TRBV2|TRBJ1-1|few|14|.
CASSRDESNTEAFF
TGTGCCAGCAGCCGGGATGAGTCGAACACTGAAGCTTTCTTT
>TRBV6-2/TRBV6-3|TRBJ2-5|.|15|TRBD2
CASSYVAGGRETQYF
TGTGCCAGCAGTTACGTAGCGGGAGGTCGGGAGACCCAGTACTTC
>TRBV28|TRBJ2-1|.|15|.
CASSPPQISYNEQFF
TGTGCCAGCAGTCCCCCACAAATCTCCTACAATGAGCAGTTCTTC
>TRBV7-9|TRBJ2-1|few|16|TRBD2
CASSSQGLAGGYEQFF
TGTGCCAGCAGCTCCCAGGGACTAGCGGGAGGTTATGAGCAGTTCTTC
>TRBV6-5|TRBJ2-6|medium-sized|16|.
CASSYTQASGANVLTF
TGTGCCAGCAGTTACACTCAGGCCTCGGGGGCCAACGTCCTGACTTTC
>TRBV14|TRBJ2-1|.|17|TRBD2
CASSRGRLASSYNEQFF
TGTGCCAGCAGCCGAGGCAGACTAGCGAGCTCCTACAATGAGCAGTTCTTC
>TRBV7-6|TRBJ2-1|.|15|.
CASSTSTSSYNEQFF
TGTGCCAGCAGCACCTCTACGAGCTCCTACAATGAGCAGTTCTTC
>TRBV6-2/TRBV6-3|TRBJ2-5|.|14|.
CASSYAYPRETQYF
TGTGCCAGCAGTTACGCCTACCCCAGGGAGACCCAGTACTTC
>TRBV30|TRBJ2-1|.|15|.
CAWSTGSTSYNEQFF
TGTGCCTGGAGTACCGGGAGTACATCCTACAATGAGCAGTTCTTC
>TRBV2|TRBJ1-1|.|15|TRBD1
CASRSDRGGNTEAFF
TGTGCCAGCAGGTCTGACAGGGGCGGGAACACTGAAGCTTTCTTT
>TRBV28|TRBJ2-7|.|21|.
CASSEMLRDTLAGGSSYEQYF
TGTGCCAGCAGTGAAATGCTTCGGGACACATTAGCGGGCGGCAGCTCCTACGAGCAGTACTTC
>TRBV20-1|TRBJ2-7|.|14|TRBD1
CSASPRQGAYEQYF
TGCAGTGCTAGTCCACGACAGGGAGCCTACGAGCAGTACTTC
>TRBV2|TRBJ2-7|.|14|TRBD1
CASRTGTDTYEQYF
TGTGCCAGCAGGACCGGGACAGATACCTACGAGCAGTACTTC